This record covers a single TCR beta chain. Its antigen is unidentified. 60 Vbeta and 13 Jbeta primers were used in PCR. TCRdb's table, derived via immunoSEQ multiplex PCR, lists solely in-frame clones and lacks some. The repertoire consists of more than 70,000 clones, with 60% to 80% occurring once and the leading ten covering over 2%. This record belongs to a study of cytomegalovirus exposure and HLA in healthy donors. Findings of the study overall: HLA alleles showed associations with around 15,000 TCR beta sequences in a later analysis, at a 0.05 false discovery rate. According to an earlier analysis, most TCR beta V segments yielded productive rearrangements about 87% or about 30% of the time. A missense DCLRE1C variant was associated with V- and J-gene trimming of TCR beta chains in a later analysis, and an independent cohort replicated the association.

The receptor was derived from a boy younger than 18 in good health and CMV-seronegative. The material sequenced was PBMCs.

This CDR3 reads CSAEDSGANVLTF. In nucleotides, the CDR3 is TGCAGCGCCGAGGACTCTGGGGCCAACGTCCTGACTTTC. The chain has TRBV29-1 and TRBJ2-6; D is uncertain. The CDR3 runs 13 residues. V was cut by 7 bases and J by 0 bases, with 7 bases left in between. Germline CDR1 is SQVTM and CDR2 is ANQGSEA.